Shown below are 27 T cell receptor beta chains from a single sample sequenced in a study of post-analysis software for immune sequencing data. Study outcomes and limitations: Roughly 5 TRBV segments (TRBV5-6, TRBV5-1 and TRBV20-1 among them) occurred more frequently in patients than in controls.

No antigen is known for these receptors. Tagging with unique molecular identifiers was a feature of the TCR beta cDNA libraries. From the PCR reads, TCRdb called clonotypes with MiXCR, one entry per CDR3 protein. This table holds roughly 620,000 distinct CDR3 sequences, roughly 45% found once. The sample was blood. These receptors were obtained from a girl aged 10 to 17 with multiple sclerosis.

In its sample, this clonotype was seen a few times. CDR3 protein: CASSQVGQGRGNEQFF. The CDR3 DNA sequence: TGCGCCAGCAGCCAAGTGGGACAGGGTAGGGGCAATGAGCAGTTCTTC. This sequence joins TRBV4-1 and TRBJ2-1, with 9 bases identical to TRBD1. The CDR3 is made up of 16 amino acids. Germline CDR1 reads MGHRA; CDR2 reads YSYEKL. With V trimmed by 1 base and J by 6 bases, 7 bases remained unmatched.

The chain joins TRBV7-2 to TRBJ2-1; no definite D call. The V end was cut by 3 bases, the J end by 6 bases, with 12 bases between. The germline V gene has CDR1 SGHTA and CDR2 FQGNSA. The CDR3 has 14 amino acids. DNA of the CDR3: TGTGCCAGCAGCTTCGTAGCACCGACCAATGAGCAGTTCTTC. This codes for CASSFVAPTNEQFF.

The chain links TRBV2 to TRBJ2-1, with unresolved D. Germline V gene sequence: CDR1 SNHLY, CDR2 FYNNEI. V lost 4 bases to trimming and J lost 3 bases, with 19 bases between them. CDR3 length: 17 amino acids. As DNA, the CDR3 is TGTGCCAGCAGTGGCGGTTGGGGTAGCAACTACTACAATGAGCAGTTCTTC. Encoded protein: CASSGGWGSNYYNEQFF.

The J gene is TRBJ2-1, the V gene TRBV24-1; 16 bases match TRBD2. Trimming took 4 bases from V and 6 from J; bases not matched to a gene: 14. This CDR3 is 20 amino acids long. The germline V gene has CDR1 KGHDR and CDR2 SFDVKD. CDR3 sequence: CATSDAPGLAGGPTGNEQFF. For the CDR3, the DNA is TGTGCCACCAGTGACGCCCCGGGACTAGCGGGAGGGCCGACTGGCAATGAGCAGTTCTTC.

This clonotype was recorded a few times. The V call is TRBV11-1, the J call TRBJ2-1; the D gene is possibly TRBD2 (5 bases). V was shortened by 5 bases and J by 5 bases, with 10 bases between the two germline ends. CDR1 SGHAT and CDR2 FQDESV come from the germline V gene (reference sequence). The CDR3 covers 13 residues. The CDR3 protein is CASSTRGDNEQFF. The DNA for the CDR3 is TGTGCCAGCAGCACCCGGGGTGACAATGAGCAGTTCTTC.

This chain links TRBV6-2 or TRBV6-3 with TRBJ2-5; 8 bases are shared with TRBD2. This CDR3 is 17 amino acids long. V dropped 0 bases and J dropped 2; count of bases not matched to a gene: 8. The germline gives CDR1 MNHEY, CDR2 SVGEGT. The CDR3 region is CASSYSTSGKSQETQYF. CDR3 sequence (DNA): TGTGCCAGCAGTTACTCCACTAGCGGAAAGTCGCAAGAGACCCAGTACTTC.

V is TRBV7-9 and J is TRBJ2-7, with 9 bases identical to TRBD2. The V and J ends lost 5 bases and 0 bases, in that order; junction bases with no gene match: 8. The CDR3 runs 16 residues. Germline CDR1 is SEHNR and CDR2 is FQNEAQ (reference sequence). The CDR3 reads CASSPWGSGSSYEQYF. The DNA for the CDR3 is TGTGCCAGCAGCCCGTGGGGTAGCGGGAGCTCCTACGAGCAGTACTTC.

This clonotype was recorded many times. This chain connects TRBV20-1 to TRBJ2-7; the match to TRBD2 covers 8 bases. The CDR3 covers 14 residues. Germline CDR1 reads DFQATT; CDR2 reads SNEGSKA (reference sequence). V dropped 1 base and J dropped 2; count of bases not matched to a gene: 4. CDR3 sequence (DNA): TGCAGTGCTAGAGCTCCGGGACTAGCCTACGAGCAGTACTTC. This sequence encodes CSARAPGLAYEQYF.

The rearrangement joins TRBV5-1 to TRBJ2-3; possibly TRBD2 for D (5 bases). This CDR3 has 13 residues. Trimming removed 4 bases from V and 5 bases from J, with 11 bases in between. Germline V lookup: CDR1 SGHRS, CDR2 YFSETQ. The CDR3 DNA follows: TGCGCCAGCAGCCCCGGTGCGGGAGATACGCAGTATTTT. It specifies CASSPGAGDTQYF. Variable domain in full (rest from reference TRBV5-1 and TRBJ2-3): KAGVTQTPRYLIKTRGQQVTLSCSPISGHRSVSWYQQTPGQGLQFLFEYFSETQRNKGNFPGRFSGRQFSNSRSEMNVSTLELGDSALYLCASSPGAGDTQYFGPGTRLTVL.

This clonotype occurred a few times. The chain links TRBV10-3 to TRBJ1-5, with D perhaps TRBD1 (6 bases). This CDR3 spans 14 amino acids. Trimming took 0 bases from V and 7 from J, leaving 10 bases between them. CDR1 and CDR2 (germline): ENHRY, SYGVKD. CDR3 bases: TGTGCCATCAGTGAGTCGACAGGAAGCCAGCCCCAGCATTTT. Protein product: CAISESTGSQPQHF.

The rearrangement links TRBV3-1 to TRBJ2-4; D is ambiguous. Germline CDR1 LGHDT, CDR2 YNNKEL (reference sequence). The V and J ends lost 3 bases and 0 bases respectively, with 9 bases between them. CDR3 size: 15 residues. The CDR3, as DNA: TGTGCCAGCAGCCAGGTCGTCCTAGCCAAAAACATTCAGTACTTC. This sequence encodes CASSQVVLAKNIQYF.

In this sample, this clonotype turned up a few times. The chain employs TRBV4-1 and TRBJ1-4; D is uncertain. Trimming cost V 1 base and J 8 bases, with 11 bases left between them. The CDR3 runs to 14 residues. Germline V gene sequence: CDR1 MGHRA, CDR2 YSYEKL. The CDR3 protein is CASSQGIGREKLFF. The DNA for the CDR3 is TGCGCCAGCAGCCAAGGCATAGGGAGAGAAAAACTGTTTTTT.

V gene TRBV29-1 combines with J gene TRBJ2-1; D might be TRBD1 or TRBD2, each matching 5 bases. The CDR3 consists of 13 residues. From germline, CDR1 is SQVTM and CDR2 ANQGSEA. V was trimmed by 4 bases and J by 6 bases, leaving 13 bases between them. In nucleotides, the CDR3 is TGCAGCGTTGTAAGCCCGGGGCCCAATGAGCAGTTCTTC. Its protein product is CSVVSPGPNEQFF.

The chain has TRBV20-1 and TRBJ2-1, with 7 bases fitting TRBD1. The germline V gene encodes CDR1 DFQATT and CDR2 SNEGSKA (reference sequence). With V trimmed by 6 bases and J by 7 bases, 3 bases remained unmatched. This CDR3 contains 11 residues. This CDR3 reads CSALQGNEQFF. As DNA, the CDR3 is TGCAGTGCGTTACAGGGGAATGAGCAGTTCTTC.

This sequence joins TRBV7-2 and TRBJ1-2; D is unclear. This CDR3 has 14 amino acids. V lost 5 bases and J 4 bases, leaving 14 bases between the germline ends. Germline lookup yields CDR1 SGHTA and CDR2 FQGNSA. This CDR3 is CASSRSRGGYGYTF. CDR3 sequence (DNA): TGTGCCAGCAGCCGTTCCCGGGGAGGCTATGGCTACACCTTC.

This clonotype has just a few counts. The chain has TRBV6-5 and TRBJ2-7; tentatively, D is TRBD1 or TRBD2 (5 bases each). CDR3 length: 15 residues. V dropped 8 bases and J dropped 3 bases, with 20 bases sitting between them. Germline V gene sequence: CDR1 MNHEY, CDR2 SVGAGI. The CDR3 DNA follows: TGTGCCAGCGGGAGCTCGGGACGCTTAGGCTACGAGCAGTACTTC. Translating gives CASGSSGRLGYEQYF.

The rearrangement uses TRBV12-3 or TRBV12-4 and TRBJ2-5; TRBD1 is a possible D gene (5 bases). Trimming pared 5 bases from V and 9 bases from J, leaving 22 bases between. The CDR3 length is 15 residues. Here the CDR3 DNA reads TGTGCCAGCAGTACCCACCTATTGGGGCCAGATGCCCAGTACTTC. Encoded protein: CASSTHLLGPDAQYF.

J is TRBJ2-3 and V is TRBV6-1; D is uncertain. The CDR3 sequence is 14 residues long. The V and J ends lost 2 bases and 2 bases respectively, with 8 bases between them. Germline CDR1 reads MNHNS; CDR2 reads SASEGT. The CDR3 nucleotides read TGTGCCAGCAGTGAAAGACATGACACAGATACGCAGTATTTT. Amino acids: CASSERHDTDTQYF.

The chain recombines TRBV12-3 or TRBV12-4 with TRBJ2-7, with TRBD1 matching over 7 bases. The CDR3 loop spans 14 amino acids. V gave up 7 bases and J gave up 2 bases; unmatched junction bases: 8. The CDR3 coding sequence is TGTGCCAGCACTCCAAGGGACAGAACCTACGAGCAGTACTTC. It translates to CASTPRDRTYEQYF.

On this clonotype: Germline and junction disagree at one end, which may indicate a read error. The CDR3 here is CASSFGDLLSTDTRYF. CDR3 sequence (DNA): TGTGCCAGCAGCTTTGGCGACCTCTTAAGCACAGATACGCGGTATTTT. The rearrangement uses TRBV7-2 and TRBJ2-3; D gene ambiguous. CDR1 is SGHTA and CDR2 is FQGNSA in the germline V gene. The CDR3 has 16 residues.

V gene TRBV29-1 combines with J gene TRBJ2-7; 8 nucleotides align to TRBD2. The CDR3 is made up of 12 amino acids. V was pared by 4 bases and J by 2 bases, with 1 base of the junction left unmatched. The germline V gene has CDR1 SQVTM and CDR2 ANQGSEA. CDR3 amino acids: CSVGGRTYEQYF. Here the CDR3 DNA reads TGCAGCGTTGGCGGGAGGACCTACGAGCAGTACTTC.

In this sample, this clonotype turned up once. This chain links TRBV20-1 with TRBJ2-1; D tentatively fits TRBD1 or TRBD2 (5 bases each). The DNA end is a closer match to TRBJ2-7, so the J assignment may be wrong. The CDR3 spans 12 residues. Germline CDR1 DFQATT, CDR2 SNEGSKA (reference sequence). CDR3 nucleotides: TGCAGTGCCCCTACAGGACTCTACGAGCAGTACTTC. Its translation is CSAPTGLYEQYF.

J is TRBJ1-6 and V is TRBV10-3, with 8 bases fitting TRBD1. After removal of 5 bases from V and 9 bases from J, the junction contained 9 bases not matched to a gene. The CDR3 runs to 15 residues. Germline CDR1 and CDR2: ENHRY and SYGVKD. CDR3 in DNA: TGTGCCATCAGTCAGGACAGGGCTCAAGGTTCACCCCTCCACTTT. Protein sequence: CAISQDRAQGSPLHF.

This clonotype was seen a few times. This chain uses TRBV20-1 with TRBJ2-7; 9 nucleotides match TRBD2. This CDR3 region has 14 residues. CDR1 is DFQATT and CDR2 is SNEGSKA in the germline V gene (reference sequence). The junction had 6 bases not matched to a gene; V was cut back by 1 base and J by 5 bases. CDR3 loop: CSARGLAGKHEQYF. The CDR3 DNA reads TGCAGTGCTAGAGGGCTAGCGGGGAAGCACGAGCAGTACTTC.

In its sample, this clonotype was seen many times. CDR3 DNA: TGCGCCAGCAGCTCGGGAGGACGGGACAATGAGCAGTTCTTC. It yields the protein CASSSGGRDNEQFF. This chain uses TRBV5-1 with TRBJ2-1; the match to TRBD2 covers 7 bases. The ends lost 3 bases at V and 5 bases at J; junction bases unmatched: 5. CDR3 length: 14 amino acids. In germline, CDR1 is SGHRS, CDR2 YFSETQ.

This clonotype was seen a few times. The chain employs TRBV5-1 and TRBJ2-4, with 7 nucleotides matching TRBD1. The CDR3 totals 15 residues. The trim removed 0 bases at V and 6 bases at J, leaving 6 bases unmatched. Germline V gives CDR1 SGHRS, CDR2 YFSETQ. DNA of the CDR3: TGCGCCAGCAGCTTGGCTGGACAGGAGTTAAACATTCAGTACTTC. Amino acid sequence: CASSLAGQELNIQYF. Filled out from reference TRBV5-1 and TRBJ2-4, the complete variable domain reads KAGVTQTPRYLIKTRGQQVTLSCSPISGHRSVSWYQQTPGQGLQFLFEYFSETQRNKGNFPGRFSGRQFSNSRSEMNVSTLELGDSALYLCASSLAGQELNIQYFGAGTRLSVL.

Of note for this clonotype: A clone one base away is much larger, so this may be a read error. This chain links TRBV6-4 with TRBJ2-1; 12 nucleotides agree with TRBD1. Matching the DNA end better, TRBJ2-7 makes the J call doubtful. The germline gives CDR1 MRHNA, CDR2 SNTAGT. The CDR3 totals 15 residues. CDR3 bases: TGTGCCAGCAGTGACGGGACAGGGGGCTACAATGAGCAGTACTTC. It codes for CASSDGTGGYNEQYF.